Detailed here is one TCR beta chain. This record comes from a study of blood T cell repertoires in COVID-19. Study processing details: Reference gene primers were amplified, and this amplification served to estimate nucleated cell counts. Repertoires were generated with immunoSEQ multiplex PCR, while TCRdb's copy carries only in-frame clones and drops some. V and J calls and clone size are those listed in that table; D and trimming were worked out from the DNA. The table has about 170,000 clones, approximately 80% seen once; the top ten hold about 24%. CDR1 is SGHTA, CDR2 FQGNSA, per germline. Trimming took 1 base from V and 4 from J; bases not matched to a gene: 9. This CDR3 comprises 16 residues.

The chain employs TRBV7-2 and TRBJ1-2; 7 positions agree with TRBD1. This receptor was taken from a woman of 80 years or more with acute or convalescent COVID-19. Material for sequencing was peripheral blood. CDR3 loop: CASSLGGTATSYGYTF. The CDR3 DNA reads as TGTGCCAGCAGCTTAGGAGGGACAGCTACCTCCTATGGCTACACCTTC. The complete variable domain, with remaining parts taken from reference TRBV7-2 and TRBJ1-2, reads GAGVSQSPSNKVTEKGKDVELRCDPISGHTALYWYRQSLGQGLEFLIYFQGNSAPDKSGLPSDRFSAERTGGSVSTLTIQRTQQEDSAVYLCASSLGGTATSYGYTFGSGTRLTVV.